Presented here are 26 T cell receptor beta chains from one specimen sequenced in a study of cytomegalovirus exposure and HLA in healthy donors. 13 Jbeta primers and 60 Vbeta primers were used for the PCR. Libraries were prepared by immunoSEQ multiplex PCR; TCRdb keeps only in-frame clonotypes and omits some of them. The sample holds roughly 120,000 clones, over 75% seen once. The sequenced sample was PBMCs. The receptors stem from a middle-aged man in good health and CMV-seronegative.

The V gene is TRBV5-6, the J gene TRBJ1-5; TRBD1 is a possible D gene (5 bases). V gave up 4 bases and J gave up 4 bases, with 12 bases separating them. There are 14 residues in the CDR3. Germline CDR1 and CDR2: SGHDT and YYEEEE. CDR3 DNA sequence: TGTGCCAGCAGCCCAGGGTTAGGAAATCAGCCCCAGCATTTT. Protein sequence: CASSPGLGNQPQHF.

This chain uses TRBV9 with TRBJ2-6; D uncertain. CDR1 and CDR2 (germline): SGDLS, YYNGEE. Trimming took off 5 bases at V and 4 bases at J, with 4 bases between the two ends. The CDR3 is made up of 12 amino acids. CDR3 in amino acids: CASSLGANVLTF. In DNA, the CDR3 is TGTGCCAGCAGTCTAGGGGCCAACGTCCTGACTTTC.

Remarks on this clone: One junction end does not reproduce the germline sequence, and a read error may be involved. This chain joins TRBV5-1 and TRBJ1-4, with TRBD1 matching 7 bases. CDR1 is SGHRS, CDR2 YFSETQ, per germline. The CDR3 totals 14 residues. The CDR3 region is CASRLDRTEEKLFF. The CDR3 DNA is TGCGCCAGCAGATTGGACAGGACGGAGGAAAAACTGTTTTTT.

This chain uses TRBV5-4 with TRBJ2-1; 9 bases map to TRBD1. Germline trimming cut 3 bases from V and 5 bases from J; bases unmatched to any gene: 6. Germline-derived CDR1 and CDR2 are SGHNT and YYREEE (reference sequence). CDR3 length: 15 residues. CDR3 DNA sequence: TGTGCCAGCAGCTCACCGGGACAGGGCCACAATGAGCAGTTCTTC. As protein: CASSSPGQGHNEQFF.

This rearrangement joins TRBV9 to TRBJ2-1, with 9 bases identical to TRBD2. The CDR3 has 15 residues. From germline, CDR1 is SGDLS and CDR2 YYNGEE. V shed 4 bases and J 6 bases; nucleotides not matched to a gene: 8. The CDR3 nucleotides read TGTGCCAGCAGCCCGAGGACTAGCGCCAGCAATGAGCAGTTCTTC. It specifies CASSPRTSASNEQFF. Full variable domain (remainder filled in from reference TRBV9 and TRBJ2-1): DSGVTQTPKHLITATGQRVTLRCSPRSGDLSVYWYQQSLDQGLQFLIQYYNGEERAKGNILERFSAQQFPDLHSELNLSSLELGDSALYFCASSPRTSASNEQFFGPGTRLTVL.

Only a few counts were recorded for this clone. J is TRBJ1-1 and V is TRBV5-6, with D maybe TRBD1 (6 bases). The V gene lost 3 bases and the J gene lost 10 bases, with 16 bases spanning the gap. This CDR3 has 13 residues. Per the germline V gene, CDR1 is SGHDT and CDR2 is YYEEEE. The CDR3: CASSSNRQERAFF. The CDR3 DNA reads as TGTGCCAGCAGCTCGAATCGACAGGAGAGAGCTTTCTTT.

CDR3 coding DNA: TGTGCCAGCAGTTTTGGTATCGGCGGGCCTTACTCCTACAATGAGCAGTTCTTC. This sequence encodes CASSFGIGGPYSYNEQFF. The chain links TRBV27 to TRBJ2-1; D perhaps matches TRBD2 (5 bases). Germline-derived CDR1 and CDR2 are MNHEY and SMNVEV (reference sequence). V gave up 3 bases and J gave up 0 bases, with 18 bases separating them. The CDR3 length is 18 residues.

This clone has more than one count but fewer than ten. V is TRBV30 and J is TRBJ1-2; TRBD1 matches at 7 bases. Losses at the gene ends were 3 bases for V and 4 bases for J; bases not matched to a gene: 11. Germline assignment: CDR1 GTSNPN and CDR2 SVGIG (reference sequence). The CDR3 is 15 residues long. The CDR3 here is CAWREDKTGPYGYTF. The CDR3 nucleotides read TGTGCCTGGAGGGAAGACAAGACAGGGCCCTATGGCTACACCTTC.

The CDR3 here is CASSFRDRGFYEQYF. The CDR3 nucleotides are TGTGCCAGCAGTTTCCGGGACAGGGGCTTCTACGAGCAGTACTTC. The chain uses TRBV28 and TRBJ2-7, with TRBD1 matching over 10 bases. CDR3 length equals 15 residues. V gave up 3 bases and J gave up 3 bases; unmatched junction bases: 5. Germline CDR1 reads MDHEN; CDR2 reads SYDVKM.

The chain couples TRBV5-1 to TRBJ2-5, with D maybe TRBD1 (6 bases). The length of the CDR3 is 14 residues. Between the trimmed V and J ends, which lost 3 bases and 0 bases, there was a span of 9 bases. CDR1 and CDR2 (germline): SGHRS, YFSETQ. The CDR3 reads CASSSQGYQETQYF. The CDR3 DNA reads TGCGCCAGCAGCTCCCAGGGGTACCAAGAGACCCAGTACTTC.

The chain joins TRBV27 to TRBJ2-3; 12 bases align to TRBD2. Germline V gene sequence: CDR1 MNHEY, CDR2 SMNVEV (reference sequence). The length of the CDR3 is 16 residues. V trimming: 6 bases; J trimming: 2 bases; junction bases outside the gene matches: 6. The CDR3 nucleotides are TGTGCCAGCAGCCTCAGGACTAGCGGGGTCACAGATACGCAGTATTTT. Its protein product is CASSLRTSGVTDTQYF.

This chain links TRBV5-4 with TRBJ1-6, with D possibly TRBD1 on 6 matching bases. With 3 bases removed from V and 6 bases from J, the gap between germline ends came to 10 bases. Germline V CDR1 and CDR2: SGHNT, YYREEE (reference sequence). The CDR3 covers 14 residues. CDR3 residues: CASSSTGLNSPLHF. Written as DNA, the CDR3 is TGTGCCAGCAGCTCCACAGGGCTTAATTCACCCCTCCACTTT. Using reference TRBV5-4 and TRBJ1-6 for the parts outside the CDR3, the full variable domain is ETGVTQSPTHLIKTRGQQVTLRCSSQSGHNTVSWYQQALGQGPQFIFQYYREEENGRGNFPPRFSGLQFPNYSSELNVNALELDDSALYLCASSSTGLNSPLHFGNGTRLTVT.

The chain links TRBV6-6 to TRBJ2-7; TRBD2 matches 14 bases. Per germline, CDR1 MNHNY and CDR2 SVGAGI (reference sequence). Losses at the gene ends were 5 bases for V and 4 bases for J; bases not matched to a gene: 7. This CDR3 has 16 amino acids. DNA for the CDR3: TGTGCCAGCAGTAACGGACTAGCGGGAGGAAAATACGAGCAGTACTTC. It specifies CASSNGLAGGKYEQYF.

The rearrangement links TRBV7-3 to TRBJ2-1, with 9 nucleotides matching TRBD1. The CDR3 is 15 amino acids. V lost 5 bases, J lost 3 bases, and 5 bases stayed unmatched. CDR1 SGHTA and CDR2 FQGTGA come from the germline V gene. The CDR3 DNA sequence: TGTGCCAGCAGCCCGAGACAGGGGGACTACAATGAGCAGTTCTTC. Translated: CASSPRQGDYNEQFF. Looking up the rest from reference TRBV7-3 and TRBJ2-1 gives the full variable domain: GAGVSQTPSNKVTEKGKYVELRCDPISGHTALYWYRQSLGQGPEFLIYFQGTGAADDSGLPNDRFFAVRPEGSVSTLKIQRTERGDSAVYLCASSPRQGDYNEQFFGPGTRLTVL.

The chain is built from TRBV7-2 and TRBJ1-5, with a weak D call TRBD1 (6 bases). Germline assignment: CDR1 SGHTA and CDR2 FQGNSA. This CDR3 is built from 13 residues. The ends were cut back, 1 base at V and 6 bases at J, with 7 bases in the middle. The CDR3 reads CASSLEQGQPQHF. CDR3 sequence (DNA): TGTGCCAGCAGCTTAGAACAGGGTCAGCCCCAGCATTTT.

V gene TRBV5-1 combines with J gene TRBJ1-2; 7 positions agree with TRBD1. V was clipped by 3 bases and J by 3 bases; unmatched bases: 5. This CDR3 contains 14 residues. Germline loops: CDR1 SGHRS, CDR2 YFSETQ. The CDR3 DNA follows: TGCGCCAGCAGCTCAGACAGGGCTGACTATGGCTACACCTTC. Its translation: CASSSDRADYGYTF.

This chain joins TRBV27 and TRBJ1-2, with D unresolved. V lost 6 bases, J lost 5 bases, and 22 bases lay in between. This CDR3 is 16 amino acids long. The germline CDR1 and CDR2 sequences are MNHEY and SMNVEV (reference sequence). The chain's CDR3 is CASSSPRLGFYYGYTF. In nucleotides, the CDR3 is TGTGCCAGCAGCTCCCCCCGACTCGGGTTTTATTATGGCTACACCTTC.

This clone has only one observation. The CDR3 spells CASSAGRPLTYNEQFF. CDR3 sequence (DNA): TGCGCCAGCAGCGCCGGGAGGCCCCTAACCTACAATGAGCAGTTCTTC. The V and J genes are TRBV4-1 and TRBJ2-1; 7 positions agree with TRBD2. CDR3 size: 16 residues. Trimming at V came to 5 bases and at J to 2 bases, leaving 9 bases not matched to a gene. The germline CDR1 and CDR2 sequences are MGHRA and YSYEKL.

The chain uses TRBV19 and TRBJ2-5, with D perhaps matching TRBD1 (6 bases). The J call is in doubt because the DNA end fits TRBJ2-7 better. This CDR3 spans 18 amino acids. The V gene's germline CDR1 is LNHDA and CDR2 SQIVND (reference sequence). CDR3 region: CASSIALGAEQGAYEQYF. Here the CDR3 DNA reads TGTGCCAGTAGTATAGCCCTGGGGGCGGAGCAAGGAGCCTACGAGCAGTACTTC.

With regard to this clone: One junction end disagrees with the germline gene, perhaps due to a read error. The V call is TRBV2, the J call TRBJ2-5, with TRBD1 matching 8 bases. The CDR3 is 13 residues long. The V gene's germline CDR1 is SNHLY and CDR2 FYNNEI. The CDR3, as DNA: TGTGCCAGCGGTGACAGGGGCCGGGAGACCCAGTACTTC. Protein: CASGDRGRETQYF.

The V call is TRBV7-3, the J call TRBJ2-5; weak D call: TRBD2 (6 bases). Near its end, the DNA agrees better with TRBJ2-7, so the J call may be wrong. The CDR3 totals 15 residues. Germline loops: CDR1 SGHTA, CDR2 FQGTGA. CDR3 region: CASSLTGTGAYEQYF. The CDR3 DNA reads TGTGCCAGCAGCTTAACGGGGACTGGAGCCTACGAGCAGTACTTC.

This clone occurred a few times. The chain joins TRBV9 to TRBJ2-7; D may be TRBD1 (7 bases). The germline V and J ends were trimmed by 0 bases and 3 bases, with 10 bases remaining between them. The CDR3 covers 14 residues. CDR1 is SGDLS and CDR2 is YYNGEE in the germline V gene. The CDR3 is CASSVAGGNYEQYF. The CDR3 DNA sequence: TGTGCCAGCAGCGTAGCAGGGGGGAACTACGAGCAGTACTTC.

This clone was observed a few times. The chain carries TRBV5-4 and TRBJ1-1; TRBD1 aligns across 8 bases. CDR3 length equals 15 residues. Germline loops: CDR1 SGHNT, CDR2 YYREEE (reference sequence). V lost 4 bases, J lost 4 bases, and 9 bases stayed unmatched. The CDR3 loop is CASSPQGQGATEAFF. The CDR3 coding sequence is TGTGCCAGCAGCCCCCAGGGCCAGGGGGCCACTGAAGCTTTCTTT.

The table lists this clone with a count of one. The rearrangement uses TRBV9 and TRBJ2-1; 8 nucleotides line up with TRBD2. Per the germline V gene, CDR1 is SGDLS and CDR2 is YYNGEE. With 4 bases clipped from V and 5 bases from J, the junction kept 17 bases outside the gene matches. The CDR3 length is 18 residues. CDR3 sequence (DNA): TGTGCCAGCAGCCGTAGAAAAGACCCGGGGGGGCCCAACAATGAGCAGTTCTTC. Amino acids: CASSRRKDPGGPNNEQFF.

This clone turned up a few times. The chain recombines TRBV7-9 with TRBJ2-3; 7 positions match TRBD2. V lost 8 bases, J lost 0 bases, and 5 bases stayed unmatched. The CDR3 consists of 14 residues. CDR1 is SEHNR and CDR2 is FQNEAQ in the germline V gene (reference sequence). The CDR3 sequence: CASGGGRSTDTQYF. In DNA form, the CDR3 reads TGTGCCAGCGGGGGGGGACGGAGCACAGATACGCAGTATTTT.

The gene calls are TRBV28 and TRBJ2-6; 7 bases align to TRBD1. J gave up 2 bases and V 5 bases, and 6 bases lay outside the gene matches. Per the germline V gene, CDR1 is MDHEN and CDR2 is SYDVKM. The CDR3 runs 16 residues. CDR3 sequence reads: CASSAHRGAGANVLTF. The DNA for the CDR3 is TGTGCCAGCAGTGCCCACAGGGGAGCTGGGGCCAACGTCCTGACTTTC.